This is a list of T cell receptor beta chains from one sample in a study of T-cell memory formation after mild COVID-19. A single record per CDR3 protein comes from TCRdb applying MiXCR to the 5' RACE reads. The profile shows around 530,000 distinct CDR3 sequences, roughly a fifth of them singletons. Sequenced material: PBMCs or a T cell subset sorted from them (not recorded which). These receptor sequences come from an adult woman who had mild COVID-19 (a few samples of this study predate the infection). Cell type and time point are not known. Each CDR3 is given with its conserved first and last residue. The order of the fields is J gene, clone size, D gene, V gene, CDR3 protein, CDR3 DNA. D genes are given only for firm matches. Clone size, where shown, is once, few, many, or a class for clones that have expanded.

TRBJ1-2,.,.,TRBV20-1,CSARDSRALTF,TGCAGTGCTAGAGATTCGAGAGCGCTCACCTTC
TRBJ2-1,many,TRBD2,TRBV29-1,CSVEVSGSMYEQFF,TGCAGCGTTGAGGTTAGCGGGAGTATGTATGAGCAGTTCTTC
TRBJ2-3,.,.,TRBV12-3/TRBV12-4,CASSPWELVGGAHPDTQYF,TGTGCCAGCAGTCCTTGGGAGCTAGTGGGCGGGGCCCATCCAGATACGCAGTATTTT
TRBJ1-1,few,.,TRBV11-2,CASKIGTSGNTEAFF,TGTGCCAGCAAGATAGGGACTTCAGGGAACACTGAAGCTTTCTTT
TRBJ2-7,few,.,TRBV12-3/TRBV12-4,CASSLLGLHEQYF,TGTGCCAGCAGTTTACTGGGACTCCACGAGCAGTACTTC
TRBJ2-5,few,TRBD1,TRBV7-2,CASSLKTGVFVTQYF,TGTGCCAGCAGCTTAAAGACAGGGGTCTTCGTGACCCAGTACTTC
TRBJ2-2,few,.,TRBV6-5,CASSSNTARNTGELFF,TGTGCCAGCAGCTCCAACACCGCTCGGAACACCGGGGAGCTGTTTTTT
TRBJ2-3,few,.,TRBV7-9,CASSSGDTKDTQYF,TGTGCCAGCAGCTCCGGGGACACCAAAGATACGCAGTATTTT
TRBJ2-3,few,TRBD1,TRBV7-8,CASSLSGTVQGDTQYF,TGTGCCAGCAGCTTATCCGGGACAGTGCAGGGAGATACGCAGTATTTT
TRBJ2-7,.,.,TRBV3-1,CASSQDLRAEQYF,TGTGCCAGCAGCCAAGATCTAAGGGCGGAGCAGTACTTC
TRBJ2-1,few,TRBD2,TRBV7-8,CASSRWTSGADNEQFF,TGTGCCAGCAGCCGCTGGACTAGCGGGGCCGACAATGAGCAGTTCTTC
TRBJ2-7,.,.,TRBV6-5,CASSYSSSAGEYEQYF,TGTGCCAGCAGTTACTCGAGTTCGGCAGGGGAATACGAGCAGTACTTC
TRBJ2-1,few,TRBD2,TRBV7-6,CASSPRLAVTYNEQFF,TGTGCCAGCAGCCCGAGACTAGCGGTTACCTACAATGAGCAGTTCTTC
TRBJ1-4,once,.,TRBV13,CASSDSLNEKLFF,TGTGCCAGCTCAGACAGCCTTAATGAAAAACTGTTTTTT
TRBJ2-7,few,.,TRBV7-9,CASSNPVGSYEQYF,TGTGCCAGCAGCAACCCCGTCGGATCCTACGAGCAGTACTTC
TRBJ2-2,.,.,TRBV6-2/TRBV6-3,CASIGQIRGELFF,TGTGCCAGCATAGGACAGATCCGGGGGGAGCTGTTTTTT
TRBJ2-1,.,.,TRBV15,CAISITGNEQFF,TGTGCCATCAGCATCACAGGGAATGAGCAGTTCTTC
TRBJ2-5,.,.,TRBV20-1,CSASRHGETSWYQETQYF,TGCAGTGCTAGTAGACATGGGGAAACTTCTTGGTACCAAGAGACCCAGTACTTC
TRBJ2-3,.,TRBD2,TRBV20-1,CSARVSGSVTDTQYF,TGCAGTGCTAGGGTTAGCGGGAGTGTCACAGATACGCAGTATTTT
TRBJ2-1,few,TRBD2,TRBV29-1,CSVSGTSGTTSPNEQFF,TGCAGCGTTTCTGGGACTAGCGGGACGACCTCCCCCAATGAGCAGTTCTTC
TRBJ1-4,few,.,TRBV5-5,CASRSDRINEKLFF,TGTGCCAGCAGATCGGACAGAATTAATGAAAAACTGTTTTTT
TRBJ2-1,few,.,TRBV7-8,CASSPLMAEQFF,TGTGCCAGCAGCCCGTTAATGGCTGAGCAGTTCTTC
TRBJ1-3,few,.,TRBV12-3/TRBV12-4,CASSSPQDLAGNTIYF,TGTGCCAGCAGTTCCCCCCAGGACCTGGCAGGAAACACCATATATTTT
TRBJ2-7,few,TRBD2,TRBV29-1,CSVEVPDLPLAGGPGEQYF,TGCAGCGTTGAAGTGCCAGACCTGCCTTTAGCGGGGGGGCCTGGGGAGCAGTACTTC
TRBJ2-7,.,.,TRBV2,CASSVEGGIDEQYF,TGTGCCAGCAGTGTGGAAGGGGGGATCGACGAGCAGTACTTC
TRBJ1-1,few,.,TRBV29-1,CSVGGGGTEAFF,TGCAGCGTTGGAGGGGGGGGAACTGAAGCTTTCTTT
TRBJ1-1,few,.,TRBV20-1,CSANSPSTENTEAFF,TGCAGTGCTAACAGCCCGTCGACAGAGAACACTGAAGCTTTCTTT
TRBJ2-7,few,.,TRBV6-6,CASAPAAAVSSYEQYF,TGTGCCAGCGCACCCGCCGCTGCGGTAAGCTCCTACGAGCAGTACTTC
TRBJ2-1,few,TRBD2,TRBV5-1,CASSRLGGRAWEQFF,TGCGCCAGCAGCCGACTTGGCGGGAGGGCCTGGGAGCAGTTCTTC
TRBJ1-1,few,TRBD1,TRBV18,CASSTRDSGMNTEAFF,TGTGCCAGCTCAACTCGGGACAGCGGAATGAACACTGAAGCTTTCTTT
TRBJ2-7,.,.,TRBV5-1,CASSPDGVEQYF,TGCGCCAGCAGTCCCGATGGGGTCGAGCAGTACTTC
TRBJ1-1,.,.,TRBV7-8,CASSSRMGTEAFF,TGTGCCAGCAGCTCTCGGATGGGCACTGAAGCTTTCTTT
TRBJ2-3,many,.,TRBV20-1,CSASPLGISSTDTQYF,TGCAGTGCTAGCCCCCTGGGGATTTCTAGCACAGATACGCAGTATTTT
TRBJ2-1,.,.,TRBV12-3/TRBV12-4,CASSLDSRSFNEQFF,TGTGCCAGCAGTCTGGACAGTCGGAGCTTCAATGAGCAGTTCTTC
TRBJ2-5,few,TRBD2,TRBV6-2/TRBV6-3,CASTPAGEGETQYF,TGTGCCAGCACCCCAGCGGGAGAAGGGGAGACCCAGTACTTC
TRBJ1-6,.,.,TRBV19,CASSSFGSPLHF,TGTGCCAGTAGTTCGTTTGGTTCACCCCTCCACTTT
TRBJ1-6,.,.,TRBV3-1,CASSQAGSNSPLHF,TGTGCCAGCAGCCAAGCGGGGAGTAATTCACCCCTCCACTTT
TRBJ2-1,.,TRBD2,TRBV6-5,CASSPGLAAGGSYNEQFF,TGTGCCAGCAGCCCGGGACTAGCGGCGGGCGGGTCCTACAATGAGCAGTTCTTC
TRBJ2-7,few,TRBD1,TRBV7-8,CASSSQGGPGQGAYEQYF,TGTGCCAGCAGCTCCCAAGGGGGCCCGGGACAGGGGGCCTACGAGCAGTACTTC
TRBJ2-5,.,.,TRBV18,CASSPDFAGTSAQYF,TGTGCCAGCTCACCGGATTTCGCGGGGACGTCGGCCCAGTACTTC
TRBJ1-2,many,.,TRBV7-9,CASSPPGGGNYGYTF,TGTGCCAGCAGCCCTCCGGGGGGAGGCAACTATGGCTACACCTTC
TRBJ2-3,few,TRBD2,TRBV5-6,CASSLIGLSLAERLTDTQYF,TGTGCCAGCAGCTTGATCGGTTTGTCACTAGCGGAGCGACTCACAGATACGCAGTATTTT
TRBJ2-3,once,TRBD1,TRBV20-1,CSGRDRGPSDTQYF,TGCAGTGGCCGGGACAGGGGACCCTCAGATACGCAGTATTTT
TRBJ1-1,.,.,TRBV29-1,CSVEDHEGAFF,TGCAGCGTTGAAGATCACGAGGGGGCTTTCTTT
TRBJ2-7,.,TRBD2,TRBV20-1,CSGHSPGLGSYEQYF,TGCAGTGGCCACTCCCCGGGACTAGGGTCCTACGAGCAGTACTTC